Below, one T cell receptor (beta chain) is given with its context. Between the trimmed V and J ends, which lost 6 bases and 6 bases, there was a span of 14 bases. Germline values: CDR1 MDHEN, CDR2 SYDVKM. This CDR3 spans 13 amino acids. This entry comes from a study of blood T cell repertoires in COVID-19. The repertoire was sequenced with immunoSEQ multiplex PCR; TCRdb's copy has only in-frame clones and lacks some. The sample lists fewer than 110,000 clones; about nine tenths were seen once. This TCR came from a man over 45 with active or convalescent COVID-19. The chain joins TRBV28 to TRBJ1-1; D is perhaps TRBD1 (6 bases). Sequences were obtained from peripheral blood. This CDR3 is CASRGTKLSEAFF. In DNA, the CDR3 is TGTGCCAGCAGGGGGACAAAGCTCTCTGAAGCTTTCTTT. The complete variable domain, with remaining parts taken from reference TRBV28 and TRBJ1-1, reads DVKVTQSSRYLVKRTGEKVFLECVQDMDHENMFWYRQDPGLGLRLIYFSYDVKMKEKGDIPEGYSVSREKKERFSLILESASTNQTSMYLCASRGTKLSEAFFGQGTRLTVV.